Described below is a single TCR beta chain sequence and its context. Authors' analysis steps: Reference gene primer amplification gave nucleated cell count estimates. Clones were read by immunoSEQ multiplex PCR, and TCRdb kept only the in-frame ones, dropping some. V, J and clone size derive from that table, while D and trimming were established from the DNA sequence. The sample comprises approximately 180,000 clones, around 85% of which are singletons, and over 9.5% rests with the top ten. This entry is derived from a study of blood T cell repertoires in COVID-19. CDR1 is SGHAT, CDR2 FQNNGV, per germline. The CDR3 consists of 12 residues.

V gene TRBV11-2 combines with J gene TRBJ1-2, with D tentatively TRBD1 (6 bases). The sequence came from a human donor with active or convalescent COVID-19. The donor label of this sample is uncertain. The sequenced sample was peripheral blood. DNA of the CDR3: TGTGCGACGGGAGGGACACCTTATGGCTACACCTTC. Its translation: CATGGTPYGYTF.